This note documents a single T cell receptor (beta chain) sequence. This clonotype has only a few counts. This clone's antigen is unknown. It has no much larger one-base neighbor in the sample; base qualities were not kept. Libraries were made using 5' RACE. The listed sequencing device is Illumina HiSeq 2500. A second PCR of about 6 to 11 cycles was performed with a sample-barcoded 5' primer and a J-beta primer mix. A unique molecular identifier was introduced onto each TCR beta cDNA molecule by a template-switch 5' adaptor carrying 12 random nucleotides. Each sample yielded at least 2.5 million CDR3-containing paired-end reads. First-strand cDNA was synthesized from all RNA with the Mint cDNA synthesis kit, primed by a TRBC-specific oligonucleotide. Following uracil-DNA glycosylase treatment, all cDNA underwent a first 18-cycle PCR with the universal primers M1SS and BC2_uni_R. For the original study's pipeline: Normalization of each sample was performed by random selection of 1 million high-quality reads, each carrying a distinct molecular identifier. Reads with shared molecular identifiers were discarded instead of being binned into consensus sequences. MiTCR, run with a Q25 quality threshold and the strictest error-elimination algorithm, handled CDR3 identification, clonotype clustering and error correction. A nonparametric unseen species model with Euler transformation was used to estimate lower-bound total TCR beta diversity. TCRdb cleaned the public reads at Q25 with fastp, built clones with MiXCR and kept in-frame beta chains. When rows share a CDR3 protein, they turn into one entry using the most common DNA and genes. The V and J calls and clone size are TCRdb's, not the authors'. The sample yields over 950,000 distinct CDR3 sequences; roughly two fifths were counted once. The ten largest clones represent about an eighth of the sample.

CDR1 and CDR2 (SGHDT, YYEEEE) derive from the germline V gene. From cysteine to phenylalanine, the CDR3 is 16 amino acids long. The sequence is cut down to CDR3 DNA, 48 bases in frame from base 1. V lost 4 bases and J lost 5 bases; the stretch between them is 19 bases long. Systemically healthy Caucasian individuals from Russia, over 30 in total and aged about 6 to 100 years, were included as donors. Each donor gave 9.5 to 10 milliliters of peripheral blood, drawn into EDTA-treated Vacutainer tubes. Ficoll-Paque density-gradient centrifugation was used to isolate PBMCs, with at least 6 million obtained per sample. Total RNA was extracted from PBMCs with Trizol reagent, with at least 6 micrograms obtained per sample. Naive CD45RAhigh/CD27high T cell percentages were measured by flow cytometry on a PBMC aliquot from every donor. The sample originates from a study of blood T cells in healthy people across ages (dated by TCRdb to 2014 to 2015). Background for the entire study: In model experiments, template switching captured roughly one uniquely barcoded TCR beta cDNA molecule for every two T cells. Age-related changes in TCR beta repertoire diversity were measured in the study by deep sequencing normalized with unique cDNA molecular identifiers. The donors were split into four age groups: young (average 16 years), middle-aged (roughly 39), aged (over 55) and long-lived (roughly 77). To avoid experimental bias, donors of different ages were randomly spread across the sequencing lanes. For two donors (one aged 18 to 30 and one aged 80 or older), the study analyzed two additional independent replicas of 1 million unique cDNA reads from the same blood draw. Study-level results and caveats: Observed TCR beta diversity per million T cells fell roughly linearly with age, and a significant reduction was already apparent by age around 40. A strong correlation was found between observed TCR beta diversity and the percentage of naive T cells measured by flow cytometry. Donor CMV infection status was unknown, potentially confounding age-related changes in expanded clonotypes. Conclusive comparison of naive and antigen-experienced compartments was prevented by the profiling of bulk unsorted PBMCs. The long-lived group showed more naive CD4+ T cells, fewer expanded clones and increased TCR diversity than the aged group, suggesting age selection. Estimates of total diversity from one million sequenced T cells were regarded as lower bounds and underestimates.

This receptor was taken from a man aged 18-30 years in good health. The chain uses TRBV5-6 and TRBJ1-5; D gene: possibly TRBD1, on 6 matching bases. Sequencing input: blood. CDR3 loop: CASSVQGRGIDQPQHF. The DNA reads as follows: TGTGCCAGCAGCGTACAGGGACGGGGTATCGATCAGCCCCAGCATTTT.